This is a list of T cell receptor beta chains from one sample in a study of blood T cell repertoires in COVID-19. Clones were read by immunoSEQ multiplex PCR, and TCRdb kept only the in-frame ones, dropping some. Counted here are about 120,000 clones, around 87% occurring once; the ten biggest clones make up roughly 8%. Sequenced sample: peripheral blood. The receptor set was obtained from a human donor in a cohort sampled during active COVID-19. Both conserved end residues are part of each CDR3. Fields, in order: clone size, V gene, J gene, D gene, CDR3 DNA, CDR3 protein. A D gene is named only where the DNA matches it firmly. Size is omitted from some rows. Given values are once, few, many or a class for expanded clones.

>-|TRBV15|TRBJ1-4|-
TGTGCCACCAGCAGAGATACAGATGCAACTAATGAAAAACTGTTTTTT
CATSRDTDATNEKLFF
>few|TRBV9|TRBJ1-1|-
TGTGCCAGCAGCACGACTCAGGGATCCGAAGCTTTCTTT
CASSTTQGSEAFF
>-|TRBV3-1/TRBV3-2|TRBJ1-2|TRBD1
TGTGCCAGCAGCCAACCGGGACAGGGTTATGGCTACACCTTC
CASSQPGQGYGYTF
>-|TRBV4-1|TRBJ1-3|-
TGCGCCAGCAGCCTCCCAGGGAAGCAGTCTGGAAACACCATATATTTT
CASSLPGKQSGNTIYF
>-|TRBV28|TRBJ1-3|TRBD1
TGTGCCAGCAGTTGGGACAGCTCTGGAAACACCATATATTTT
CASSWDSSGNTIYF
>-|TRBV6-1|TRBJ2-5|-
TGTGCCAGCAGTGAAGTTCTTAGGTCGGGAAAAGAGACCCAGTACTTC
CASSEVLRSGKETQYF
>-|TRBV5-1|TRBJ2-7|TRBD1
TGCGCCAGCAGTCACCCGGGACAGGACCCCTACGAGCAGTACTTC
CASSHPGQDPYEQYF
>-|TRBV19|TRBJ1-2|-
TGTGCCAGTAGTAGCGGGCCTACATCTAACTATGGCTACACCTTC
CASSSGPTSNYGYTF
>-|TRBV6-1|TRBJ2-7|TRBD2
TGTGCCAGCAGTGAAGGACTAGCGGGAGCTTCTTACTACGAGCAGTACTTC
CASSEGLAGASYYEQYF
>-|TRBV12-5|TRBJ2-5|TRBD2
TGTGCTAGTGGTTCCCGACTAGCGGAGACCCAGTACTTC
CASGSRLAETQYF
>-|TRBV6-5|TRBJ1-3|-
TGTGCCAGCAGGGACAGCGGTGGAAACACCATATATTTT
CASRDSGGNTIYF
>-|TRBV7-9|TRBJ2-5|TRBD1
TGTGCCAGCAGCTTAGGCGCCGGGACAGATTACCAAGAGACCCAGTACTTC
CASSLGAGTDYQETQYF
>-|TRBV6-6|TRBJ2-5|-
TGTGCCAGCATAGAAGGGAGGCGGGAACAAGAGACCCAGTACTTC
CASIEGRREQETQYF
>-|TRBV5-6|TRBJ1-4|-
TGTGCCAGCAGCACGGGCTTCTTACTAGGAAAACTGTTTTTT
CASSTGFLLGKLFF
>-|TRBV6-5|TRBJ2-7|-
TGTGCCAGCAGCGCCGGGAAGAACTACGAGCAGTACTTC
CASSAGKNYEQYF
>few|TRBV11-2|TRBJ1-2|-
TGTGCCACCCAAGCGGGCAACTATGGCTACACCTTC
CATQAGNYGYTF
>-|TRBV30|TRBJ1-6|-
TGTGCCTGGAGTAGGGCAGGGAACTCACCCCTCCACTTT
CAWSRAGNSPLHF
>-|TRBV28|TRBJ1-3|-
TGTGCCAGCAGTTTATTGACAGCCGGAAACACCATATATTTT
CASSLLTAGNTIYF
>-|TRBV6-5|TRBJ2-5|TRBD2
TGTGCCAGCACCAGGACTAGCGGGAGGCAAGAGACCCAGTACTTC
CASTRTSGRQETQYF
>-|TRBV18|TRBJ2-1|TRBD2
TGTGCCAGCTCACGGACTAGCGGCCTATTAGATGAGCAGTTCTTC
CASSRTSGLLDEQFF
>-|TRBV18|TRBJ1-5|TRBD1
TGTGCCAGCTCCACTATAACAGGGGGCGAGGGTCAGCCCCAGCATTTT
CASSTITGGEGQPQHF
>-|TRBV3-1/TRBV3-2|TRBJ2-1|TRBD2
TGTGCCAGCAGCCGGCTTCTAGCGGGGGCGGAGCAGTTCTTC
CASSRLLAGAEQFF
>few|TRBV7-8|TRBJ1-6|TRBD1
TGTGCCAGCAGCTTAGAAACAGGGGACATCAACTCACCCCTCCACTTT
CASSLETGDINSPLHF
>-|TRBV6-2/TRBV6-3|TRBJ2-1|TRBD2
TGTGCCAGCAGCCCTCGGGGGGGGACTACAAGTCCCAATGAGCAGTTCTTC
CASSPRGGTTSPNEQFF
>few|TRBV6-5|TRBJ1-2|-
TGTGCCAGCACCAACCGGCGGACTCGCCGGAATGGCTACACCTTC
CASTNRRTRRNGYTF
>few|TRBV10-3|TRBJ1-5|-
TGTGCCATCAGTGATCCGGGAAACGGGCCCCAGCATTTT
CAISDPGNGPQHF
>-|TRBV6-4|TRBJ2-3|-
TGTGCCAGCAGTCCCAGGGGCCCCAGCACAGATACGCAGTATTTT
CASSPRGPSTDTQYF
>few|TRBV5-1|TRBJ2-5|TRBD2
TGCGCCAGCAGCTCGCCCGGACTAGCGGGGGCCGAGACCCAGTACTTC
CASSSPGLAGAETQYF
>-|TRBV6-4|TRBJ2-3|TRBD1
TGTGCCAGCAGTGCCCTGACAGGGGGCCCAGATACGCAGTATTTT
CASSALTGGPDTQYF
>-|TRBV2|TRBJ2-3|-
TGTGCCAGCAGCCTATCGAGCGCCAGCACAGATACGCAGTATTTT
CASSLSSASTDTQYF
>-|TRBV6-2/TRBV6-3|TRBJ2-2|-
TGTGCCAGCAGCTATAACACCGGGGAGCTGTTTTTT
CASSYNTGELFF
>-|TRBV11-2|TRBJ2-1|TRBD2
TGTGCCAGCAGCCGGAGGACTAGCGGGTACAATGAGCAGTTCTTC
CASSRRTSGYNEQFF
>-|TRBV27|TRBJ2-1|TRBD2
TGTGCCAGCAGTTTAAGGAGCGGGGGGGACAATGAGCAGTTCTTC
CASSLRSGGDNEQFF
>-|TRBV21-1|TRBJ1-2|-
TGTGCCAGCAGCAAAAAGCAACAGGGGGATGGCTACACCTTC
CASSKKQQGDGYTF
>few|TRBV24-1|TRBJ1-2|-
TGTGCCACCAGTGATTTGACGGGCTATGGCTACACCTTC
CATSDLTGYGYTF
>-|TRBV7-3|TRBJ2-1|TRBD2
TGTGCCAGCAGCTTGACGGGACTAGCCGGGTCTGAGCAGTTCTTC
CASSLTGLAGSEQFF
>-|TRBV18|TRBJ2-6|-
TGTGCCAGCTCACCTCAGGTACAGAAGACCGGGGCCAACGTCCTGACTTTC
CASSPQVQKTGANVLTF
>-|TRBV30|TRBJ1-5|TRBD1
TGTGCCTGGAGTCCCGGGACAGGGGGCAATCAGCCCCAGCATTTT
CAWSPGTGGNQPQHF
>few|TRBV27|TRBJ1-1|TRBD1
TGTGCCAGCAGTCCCGGGACAGGGCTTTTGAACACTGAAGCTTTCTTT
CASSPGTGLLNTEAFF
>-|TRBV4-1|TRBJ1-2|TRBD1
TGCGCCAGCAGCCTCCCCGCAAGGGACAGGGGGAAGTTTGGCTACACCTTC
CASSLPARDRGKFGYTF
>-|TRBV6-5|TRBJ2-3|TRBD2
TGTGCCAGCAAGCGGGGGGAGAGCACAGATACGCAGTATTTT
CASKRGESTDTQYF